The sequence of this T cell receptor beta chain was determined in a study of post-analysis software for immune sequencing data. Study findings and constraints: Comparison with controls showed significantly lower normalized Chao1 diversity in multiple sclerosis patients. Among four or five TRBV segments more frequent in patients than controls were TRBV5-6, TRBV5-1 and TRBV20-1.

The CDR3 runs to 13 residues. J gave up 15 bases and V 4 bases, and 8 bases lay outside the gene matches. Germline CDR1 ENHRY, CDR2 SYGVKD. In regard to this clonotype: Its target is unknown.

Built from TCR beta cDNA, the libraries had unique molecular identifiers in them. MiXCR, applied by TCRdb to the PCR reads, yields one record per CDR3 protein. The sample lists about 760,000 distinct CDR3 sequences, 25% to 30% occurring once. What was sequenced was blood. This receptor was taken from a girl between 5 and 17 years old with multiple sclerosis. The chain is built from TRBV10-3 and TRBJ2-2; 10 bases are a match to TRBD1. The chain's CDR3 is CAISGSPGQGMFF. CDR3 nucleotides: TGTGCCATCAGTGGGAGCCCGGGACAGGGGATGTTTTTT.